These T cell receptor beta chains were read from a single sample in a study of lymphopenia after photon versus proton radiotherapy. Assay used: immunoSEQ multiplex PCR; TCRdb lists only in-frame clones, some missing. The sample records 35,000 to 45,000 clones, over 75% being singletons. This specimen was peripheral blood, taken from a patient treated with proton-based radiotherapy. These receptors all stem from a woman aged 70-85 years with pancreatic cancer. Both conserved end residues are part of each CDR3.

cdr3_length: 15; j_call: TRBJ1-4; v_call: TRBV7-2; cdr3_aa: CASSLTGATNEKLFF
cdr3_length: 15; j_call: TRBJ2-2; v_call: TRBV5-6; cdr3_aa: CASSLGTGYTGELFF
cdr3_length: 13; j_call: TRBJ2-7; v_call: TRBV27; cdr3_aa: CASSITGGEKQYF
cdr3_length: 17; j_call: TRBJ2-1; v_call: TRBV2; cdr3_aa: CASSEAGAWTVYNEQFF
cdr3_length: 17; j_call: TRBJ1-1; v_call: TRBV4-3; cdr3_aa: CASSQEPLAGVNTEAFF
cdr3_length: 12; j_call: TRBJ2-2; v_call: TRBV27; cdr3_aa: CASRLYTGELFF
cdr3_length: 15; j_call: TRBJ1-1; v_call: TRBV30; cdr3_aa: CAGRAGSYSNTEAFF
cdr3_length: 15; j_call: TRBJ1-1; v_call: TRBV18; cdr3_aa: CASSRVTGTDLKAFF
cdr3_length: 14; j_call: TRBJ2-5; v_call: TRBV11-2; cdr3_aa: CASSIGGAGETQYF
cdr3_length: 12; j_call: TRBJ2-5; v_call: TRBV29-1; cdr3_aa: CSVQAGQETQYF
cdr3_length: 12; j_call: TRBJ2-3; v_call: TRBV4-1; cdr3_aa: CASSALADTQYF
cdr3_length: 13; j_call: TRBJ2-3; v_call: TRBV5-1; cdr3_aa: CASSLGGADTQYF
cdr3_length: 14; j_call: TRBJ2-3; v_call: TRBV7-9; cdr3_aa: CASSHRGGTDTQYF
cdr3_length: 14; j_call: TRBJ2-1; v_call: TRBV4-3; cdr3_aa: CASSPGQGTLGQFF
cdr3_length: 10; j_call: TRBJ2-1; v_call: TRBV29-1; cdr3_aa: CSVDVNEQFF
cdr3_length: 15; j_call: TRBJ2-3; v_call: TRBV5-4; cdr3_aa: CASSPDRTPTDTQYF
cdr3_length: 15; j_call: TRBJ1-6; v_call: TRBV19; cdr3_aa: CASSRAVLYNSPLHF
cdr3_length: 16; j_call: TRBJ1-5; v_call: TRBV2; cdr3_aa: CASRAGTGPNNQPQHF
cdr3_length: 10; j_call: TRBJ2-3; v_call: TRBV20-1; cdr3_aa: CSAPEDTQYF
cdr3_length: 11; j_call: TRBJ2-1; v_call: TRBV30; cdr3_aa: CAWDRGRWQFF
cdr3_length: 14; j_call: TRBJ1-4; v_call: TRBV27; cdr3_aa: CASSLSTSKGGLFF
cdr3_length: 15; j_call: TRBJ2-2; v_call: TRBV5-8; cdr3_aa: CASSIRVLNTGELFF
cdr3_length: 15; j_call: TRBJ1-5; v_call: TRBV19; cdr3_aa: CASSRGSGLNQPQHF
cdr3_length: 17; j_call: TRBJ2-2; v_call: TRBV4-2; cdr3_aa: CASSQDSQGANTGELFF
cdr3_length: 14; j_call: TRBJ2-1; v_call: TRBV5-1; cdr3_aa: CASGRLSSYNEQFF
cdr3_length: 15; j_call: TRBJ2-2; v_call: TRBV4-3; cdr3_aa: CASSRDTGTTGELFF
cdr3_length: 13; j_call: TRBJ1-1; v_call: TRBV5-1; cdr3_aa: CASSLEVNTEAFF
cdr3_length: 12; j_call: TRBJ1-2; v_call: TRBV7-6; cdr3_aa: CASSLGGYGYTF
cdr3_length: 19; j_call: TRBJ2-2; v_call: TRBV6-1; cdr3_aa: CASSEAYLGGYSNTGELFF
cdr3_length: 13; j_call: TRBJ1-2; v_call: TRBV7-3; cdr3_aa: CASSPSGREGYTF
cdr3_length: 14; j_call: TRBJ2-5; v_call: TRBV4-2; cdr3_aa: CASSPGTNQETQYF
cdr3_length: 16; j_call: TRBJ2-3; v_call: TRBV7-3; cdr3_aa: CASSLRGGMGPDTQYF
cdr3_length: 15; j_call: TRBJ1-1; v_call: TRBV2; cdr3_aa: CASRTGRTMNTEAFF
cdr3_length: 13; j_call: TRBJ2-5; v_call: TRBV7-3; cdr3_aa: CASRVGDGKTQYF
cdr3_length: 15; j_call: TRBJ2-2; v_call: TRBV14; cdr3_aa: CASSQRGFNTGELFF
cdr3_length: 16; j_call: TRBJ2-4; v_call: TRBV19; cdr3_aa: CASSIQRGLAENIQYF
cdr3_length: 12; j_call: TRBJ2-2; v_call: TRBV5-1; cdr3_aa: CASNINTGELFF
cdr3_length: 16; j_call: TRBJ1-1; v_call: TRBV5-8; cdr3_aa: CASSLYVAGLNTEAFF
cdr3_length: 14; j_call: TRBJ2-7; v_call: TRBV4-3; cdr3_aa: CASSQDRDSYEQYF
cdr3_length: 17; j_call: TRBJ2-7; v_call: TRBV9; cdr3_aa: CASSPQNTVRGAYEQYF
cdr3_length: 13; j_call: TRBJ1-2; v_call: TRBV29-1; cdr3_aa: CSGGQGENYGYTF
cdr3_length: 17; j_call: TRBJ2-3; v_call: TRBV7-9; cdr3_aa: CASSLVSGREGTDTQYF
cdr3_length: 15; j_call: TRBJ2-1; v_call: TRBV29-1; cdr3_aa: CSTGLAGGSYNEQFF
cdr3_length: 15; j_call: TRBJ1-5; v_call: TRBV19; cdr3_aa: CASMKNRGGWQPQHF
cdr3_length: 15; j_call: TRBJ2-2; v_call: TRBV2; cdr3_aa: CASSLLSGVPGELFF
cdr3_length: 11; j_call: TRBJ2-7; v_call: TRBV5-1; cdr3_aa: CASSSSYEQYF
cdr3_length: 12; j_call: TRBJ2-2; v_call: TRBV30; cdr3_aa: CAWGRVTGELFF
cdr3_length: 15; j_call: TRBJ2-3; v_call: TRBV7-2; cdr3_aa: CASSLSGPGTDTQYF
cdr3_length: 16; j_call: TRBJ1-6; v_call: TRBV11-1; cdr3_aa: CASSLDRGSYNSPLHF
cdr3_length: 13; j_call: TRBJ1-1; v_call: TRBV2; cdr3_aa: CASTRDRVRGAFF
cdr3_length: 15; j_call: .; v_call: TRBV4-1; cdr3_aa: CASTQELAGFYEQYF
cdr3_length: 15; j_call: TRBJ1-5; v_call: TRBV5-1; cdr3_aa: CASSLEGRGTQPQHF
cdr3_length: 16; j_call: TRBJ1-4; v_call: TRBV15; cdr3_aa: CATSRDLQGAGEKLFF
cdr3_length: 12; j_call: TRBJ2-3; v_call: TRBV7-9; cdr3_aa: CASSRTGDTQYF
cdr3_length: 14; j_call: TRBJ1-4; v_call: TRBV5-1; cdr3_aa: CASSRQAGDEKLFF
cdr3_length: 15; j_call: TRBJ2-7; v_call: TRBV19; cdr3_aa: CASSIALAVSYEQYF
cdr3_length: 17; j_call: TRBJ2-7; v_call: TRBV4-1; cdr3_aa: CASSQAWSQSVLREQYF
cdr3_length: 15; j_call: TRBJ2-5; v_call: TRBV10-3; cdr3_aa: CAISEGLAIEKTQYF
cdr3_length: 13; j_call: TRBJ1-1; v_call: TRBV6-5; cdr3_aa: CASSGPGVGEAFF